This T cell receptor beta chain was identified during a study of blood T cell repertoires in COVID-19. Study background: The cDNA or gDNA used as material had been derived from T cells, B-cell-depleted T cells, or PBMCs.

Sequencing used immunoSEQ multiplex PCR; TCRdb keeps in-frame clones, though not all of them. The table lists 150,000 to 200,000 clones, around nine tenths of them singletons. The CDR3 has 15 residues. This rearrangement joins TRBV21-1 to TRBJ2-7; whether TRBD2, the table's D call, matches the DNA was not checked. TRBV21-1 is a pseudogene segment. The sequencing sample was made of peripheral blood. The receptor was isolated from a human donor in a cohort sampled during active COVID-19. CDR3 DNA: TGTGCCAGCAGCAAACTAGGGGGGGAGGCCTACGAGCAGTACTTC. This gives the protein CASSKLGGEAYEQYF.